The 21 T cell receptor beta chains below were found in one sample sequenced in a study of blood T cell repertoires in COVID-19. Clones were sequenced by immunoSEQ multiplex PCR, and TCRdb holds only the in-frame ones, with some missing. This table holds some 170,000 clones, 82% found once. Material: peripheral blood. Receptor source: a woman in her sixties or seventies with acute or convalescent COVID-19.

This chain links TRBV11-2 with TRBJ2-7; weak D call: TRBD1 (5 bases). CDR1 and CDR2 (germline): SGHAT, FQNNGV. V dropped 0 bases and J dropped 6 bases, with 9 bases sitting between them. CDR3 length: 13 amino acids. The CDR3 DNA reads TGTGCCAGCAGCTTAGACAGGGAAGCCGAGCAGTACTTC. Its translation: CASSLDREAEQYF.

The V and J genes are TRBV19 and TRBJ1-5; D is unclear. CDR1 and CDR2 from the germline V gene are LNHDA and SQIVND (reference sequence). Trimming took 5 bases from V and 2 from J, leaving 10 bases between them. The CDR3 has 14 amino acids. CDR3 in DNA: TGTGCCAGTAGTCCCCGCAGTGGCAATCAGCCCCAGCATTTT. Protein: CASSPRSGNQPQHF.

The V gene is TRBV19, the J gene TRBJ1-5; a weak D match, TRBD1 (5 bases). CDR3 length: 16 residues. CDR1 is LNHDA, CDR2 SQIVND, per germline (reference sequence). Trimming took off 5 bases at V and 2 bases at J, with 16 bases between the two ends. The CDR3 DNA sequence: TGTGCCAGTAGTTCGGTGGGGCCCCAAGGCAATCAGCCCCAGCATTTT. It translates to CASSSVGPQGNQPQHF. Complete variable domain (other parts from reference TRBV19 and TRBJ1-5): DGGITQSPKYLFRKEGQNVTLSCEQNLNHDAMYWYRQDPGQGLRLIYYSQIVNDFQKGDIAEGYSVSREKKESFPLTVTSAQKNPTAFYLCASSSVGPQGNQPQHFGDGTRLSIL.

This sequence joins TRBV10-1 and TRBJ2-5, with D hard to call. V was trimmed by 2 bases and J by 1 base, leaving 8 bases between them. Germline CDR1 and CDR2: WNHNN and SYGVQD (reference sequence). The length of the CDR3 is 14 residues. The CDR3 protein is CASSEAKAQETQYF. The CDR3 DNA reads as TGCGCCAGCAGTGAGGCAAAAGCCCAAGAGACCCAGTACTTC.

The chain is built from TRBV11-2 and TRBJ2-5; D not certain. This CDR3 spans 19 amino acids. V gave up 3 bases and J gave up 4 bases, with 27 bases separating them. The germline V gene encodes CDR1 SGHAT and CDR2 FQNNGV. As DNA, the CDR3 is TGTGCCAGCAGCTTGTTTTCAAGTTTTGGCTCAATCCCCCGAGAGACCCAGTACTTC. Translated, it gives CASSLFSSFGSIPRETQYF.

V and J are TRBV5-1 and TRBJ2-2; 7 bases match TRBD1. The CDR3 runs 15 residues. V lost 4 bases and J lost 7; bases outside the gene matches: 10. CDR1 is SGHRS and CDR2 is YFSETQ in the germline V gene. CDR3 DNA: TGCGCCAGCAGCGCTCTACAGGGGTCCGGCGGGGAGCTGTTTTTT. The encoded protein is CASSALQGSGGELFF.

The chain couples TRBV7-8 to TRBJ1-4; D uncertain. The germline gives CDR1 SGHVS, CDR2 FQNEAQ. Deletions cut 5 bases from V and 1 base from J, with 14 bases between. The length of the CDR3 is 16 residues. The CDR3 bases are TGTGCCAGCAGCCATCCCCGCGGAGGAACTAATGAAAAACTGTTTTTT. It yields the protein CASSHPRGGTNEKLFF.

The chain carries TRBV7-8 and TRBJ1-2, with no clear D. CDR3 length: 14 residues. Germline V gene data show CDR1 as SGHVS and CDR2 as FQNEAQ. Trimming shortened V by 1 base and J by 0 bases, and 6 bases separated the two germline ends. CDR3 amino acids: CASSLGGANYGYTF. CDR3 DNA: TGTGCCAGCAGCTTAGGCGGCGCTAACTATGGCTACACCTTC.

This rearrangement joins TRBV2 to TRBJ1-4; TRBD1 matches 7 bases. Germline-derived CDR1 and CDR2 are SNHLY and FYNNEI. There are 13 residues in the CDR3. Germline trimming cut 7 bases from V and 7 bases from J; bases unmatched to any gene: 6. The CDR3 sequence: CASKQGRIEKLFF. The DNA for the CDR3 is TGTGCCAGCAAACAGGGGCGGATTGAAAAACTGTTTTTT.

The chain links TRBV7-2 to TRBJ2-1, with 12 bases aligning to TRBD2. This CDR3 region has 14 residues. Germline-derived CDR1 and CDR2 are SGHTA and FQGNSA. The V gene end was trimmed by 7 bases and the J gene end by 5 bases; junction bases not matched to a gene: 3. This chain's CDR3 is CASTLAGGNNEQFF. The CDR3 region has the DNA TGTGCCAGCACCCTAGCGGGGGGGAACAATGAGCAGTTCTTC.

Points on this clone: A junction boundary mismatches the germline segment, possibly from a read error. The rearrangement uses TRBV2 and TRBJ2-1; unclear D gene. The CDR3 sequence is 13 residues long. CDR1 and CDR2 from the germline V gene are SNHLY and FYNNEI. CDR3 coding DNA: TGTGCCAGCAATGAAATCGTACTCAATGAGCAGTTCTTC. It codes for CASNEIVLNEQFF. The entire variable domain, with the rest obtained from reference TRBV2 and TRBJ2-1, is as follows: EPEVTQTPSHQVTQMGQEVILRCVPISNHLYFYWYRQILGQKVEFLVSFYNNEISEKSEIFDDQFSVERPDGSNFTLKIRSTKLEDSAMYFCASNEIVLNEQFFGPGTRLTVL.

With regard to this clone: The same CDR3 can be traced to other DNA sequences in this sample. The rearrangement joins TRBV28 to TRBJ2-7; a possible D gene is TRBD1 (6 bases). The CDR3 is made up of 13 amino acids. V lost 3 bases and J lost 4, with 10 bases in between. Looked up from germline, CDR1 is MDHEN and CDR2 is SYDVKM. The CDR3 sequence: CASSLGQGYEQYF. The CDR3 DNA follows: TGTGCCAGCAGTTTGGGTCAGGGGTACGAGCAGTACTTC.

CDR3 region: CASSGVERTYNEQFF. CDR3 DNA sequence: TGTGCCAGCAGTGGGGTAGAGAGGACCTACAATGAGCAGTTCTTC. The gene calls are TRBV2 and TRBJ2-1; D is uncertain. Germline CDR1 is SNHLY and CDR2 is FYNNEI. The CDR3 contains 15 residues. The V and J ends lost 4 bases and 2 bases respectively, with 12 bases between them.

V gene TRBV3-1 (or the pseudogene TRBV3-2) combines with J gene TRBJ1-1; D gene uncertain. Germline V gene sequence: CDR1 LGHDT, CDR2 YNNKEL (reference sequence). CDR3 length equals 14 residues. V was trimmed by 1 base and J by 3 bases, leaving 9 bases between them. CDR3 nucleotides: TGTGCCAGCAGCCAAGCGAACGGAGACACTGAAGCTTTCTTT. It translates to CASSQANGDTEAFF.

The chain has TRBV7-2 and TRBJ2-1; 8 nucleotides align to TRBD2. This CDR3 has 16 amino acids. Germline assignment: CDR1 SGHTA and CDR2 FQGNSA. V shed 5 bases and J 7 bases; nucleotides not matched to a gene: 13. The CDR3 DNA sequence: TGTGCCAGCAGCCCTACCGGGACTAGAGGGGCTAATGAGCAGTTCTTC. Residues: CASSPTGTRGANEQFF.

The chain's CDR3 is CAWRDRGVETQYF. The CDR3 nucleotides read TGTGCCTGGCGAGACAGGGGGGTAGAGACCCAGTACTTC. The V gene is TRBV30, the J gene TRBJ2-5, with 9 nucleotides matching TRBD1. CDR1 GTSNPN and CDR2 SVGIG come from the germline V gene (reference sequence). Losses at the gene ends were 5 bases for V and 4 bases for J; bases not matched to a gene: 5. The CDR3 is 13 amino acids.

The sample holds a few counts of this clone. The genes are TRBV5-1 and TRBJ1-5, with D possibly TRBD1 on 5 matching bases. Trimming shortened V by 1 base and J by 5 bases, and 13 bases separated the two germline ends. Germline-derived CDR1 and CDR2 are SGHRS and YFSETQ. The CDR3 sequence is 15 residues long. Here the CDR3 reads CASSLNGDSYQPQHF. CDR3 nucleotides: TGCGCCAGCAGCTTGAACGGAGACAGTTATCAGCCCCAGCATTTT.

The rearrangement joins TRBV6-5 to TRBJ1-1; D perhaps matches TRBD1 (5 bases). Germline V CDR1 and CDR2: MNHEY, SVGAGI. V was pared by 8 bases and J by 4 bases, with 14 bases between. This CDR3 is 13 amino acids long. The CDR3 nucleotides read TGTGCCAGCGGGTTCGGGGGAGGCACTGAAGCTTTCTTT. This translates into CASGFGGGTEAFF.

Comment on this clone: At one of its ends the junction is not consistent with the germline gene, which may arise from a read error. V and J are TRBV6-6 and TRBJ2-7; 7 bases fit TRBD2. This CDR3 has 16 amino acids. In germline, CDR1 is MNHNY, CDR2 SVGAGI (reference sequence). The CDR3 DNA sequence: TGTGCCAGCAGCTACTATGCGGCTAGCGGATCCTACGAGCAGTACTTC. As protein: CASSYYAASGSYEQYF.

The V and J genes are TRBV5-1 and TRBJ2-1; 9 bases are shared with TRBD2. V was pared by 0 bases and J by 7 bases, with 8 bases of the junction left unmatched. The CDR3 sequence is 16 residues long. Germline CDR1 reads SGHRS; CDR2 reads YFSETQ. The DNA of the CDR3 is TGCGCCAGCAGCTTGGGGGTAGCGGGAGCGGGTAATGAGCAGTTCTTC. This encodes CASSLGVAGAGNEQFF.

With regard to this clone: This sample includes further DNA sequences coding for the same CDR3. This chain links TRBV7-3 with TRBJ2-6; D is ambiguous. The germline V gene has CDR1 SGHTA and CDR2 FQGTGA. The CDR3 has 18 residues. Trimming left V 5 bases short and J 0 bases short, with 17 bases between. The CDR3 reads CASSPRAPAVSGANVLTF. The CDR3 region has the DNA TGTGCCAGCAGCCCCCGCGCGCCTGCGGTCTCTGGGGCCAACGTCCTGACTTTC.